This T cell receptor (beta chain) was sequenced for a study of regulatory T cells in long-lasting Graves disease. The CDR3 sequence is 12 residues long. J lost 2 bases, V lost 6 bases, and 3 bases had no gene match. In germline, CDR1 is DFQATT, CDR2 SNEGSKA (reference sequence). Time point of the sample: persistent/refractory GD, antithyroid drugs over 5 years with positive TRAb. The TCR library was prepared using RNA isolated from PBMCs. As concerns this clonotype: As yet, its antigen is unknown.

Study findings and constraints: Persistent patients had a count of shared public clonotypes (approximately 3,000) that exceeded that of new patients (966). Favored gene segments in persistent disease were TRBV28, TRBJ1-2 and TRBJ2-5. TCR diversity was lower in persistent Graves' patients than in newly diagnosed ones.

Sequencing libraries for TCR beta were prepared with iRepertoire HTBI primers and Arm-PCR of CDR3 regions. TCRdb called the multiplex PCR reads again in MiXCR, with one record for every CDR3 protein. The sample lists about 460,000 distinct CDR3 sequences; approximately 23% were seen once. V usage is TRBV20-1 and J usage is TRBJ1-2; 7 bases are shared with TRBD1. This sample comprised peripheral blood mononuclear cells (PBMCs), obtained when the disease was refractory, from a patient treated with antithyroid drugs. This receptor was identified in a female donor with Graves disease. The CDR3 DNA follows: TGCAGTGCCCGACAGGGAAACTATGGCTACACCTTC. The encoded protein is CSARQGNYGYTF.